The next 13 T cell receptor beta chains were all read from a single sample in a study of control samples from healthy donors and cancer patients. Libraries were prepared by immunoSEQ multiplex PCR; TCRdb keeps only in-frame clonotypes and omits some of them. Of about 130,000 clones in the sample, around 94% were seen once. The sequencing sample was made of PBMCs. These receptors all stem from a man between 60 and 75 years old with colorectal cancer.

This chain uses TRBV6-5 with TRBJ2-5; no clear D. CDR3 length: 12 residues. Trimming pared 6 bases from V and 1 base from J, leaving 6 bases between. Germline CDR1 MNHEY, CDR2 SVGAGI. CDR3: CASRATQETQYF. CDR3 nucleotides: TGTGCCAGCAGAGCGACCCAAGAGACCCAGTACTTC.

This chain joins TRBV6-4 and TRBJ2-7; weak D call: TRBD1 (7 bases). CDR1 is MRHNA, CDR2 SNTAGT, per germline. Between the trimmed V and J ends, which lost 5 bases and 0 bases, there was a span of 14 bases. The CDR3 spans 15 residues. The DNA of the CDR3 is TGTGCCAGCAGTTACAGGGGACTCCCCTCCTACGAGCAGTACTTC. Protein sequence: CASSYRGLPSYEQYF.

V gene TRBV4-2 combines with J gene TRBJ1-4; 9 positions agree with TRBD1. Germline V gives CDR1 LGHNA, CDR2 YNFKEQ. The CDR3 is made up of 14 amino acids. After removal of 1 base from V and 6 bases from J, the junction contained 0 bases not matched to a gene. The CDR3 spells CASSQGDRDEKLFF. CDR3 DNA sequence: TGTGCCAGCAGCCAAGGGGACAGGGATGAAAAACTGTTTTTT.

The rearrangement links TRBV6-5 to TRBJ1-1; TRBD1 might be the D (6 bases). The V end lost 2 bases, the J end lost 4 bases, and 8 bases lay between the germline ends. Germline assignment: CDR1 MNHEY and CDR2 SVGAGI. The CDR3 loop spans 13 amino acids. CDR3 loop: CASSYGGPTEAFF. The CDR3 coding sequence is TGTGCCAGCAGTTACGGGGGGCCCACTGAAGCTTTCTTT.

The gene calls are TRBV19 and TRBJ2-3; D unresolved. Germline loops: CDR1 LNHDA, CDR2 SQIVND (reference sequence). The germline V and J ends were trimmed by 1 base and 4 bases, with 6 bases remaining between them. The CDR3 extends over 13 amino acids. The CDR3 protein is CASSIGRADTQYF. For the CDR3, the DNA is TGTGCCAGTAGTATAGGACGAGCAGATACGCAGTATTTT. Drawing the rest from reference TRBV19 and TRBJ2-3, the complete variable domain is DGGITQSPKYLFRKEGQNVTLSCEQNLNHDAMYWYRQDPGQGLRLIYYSQIVNDFQKGDIAEGYSVSREKKESFPLTVTSAQKNPTAFYLCASSIGRADTQYFGPGTRLTVL.

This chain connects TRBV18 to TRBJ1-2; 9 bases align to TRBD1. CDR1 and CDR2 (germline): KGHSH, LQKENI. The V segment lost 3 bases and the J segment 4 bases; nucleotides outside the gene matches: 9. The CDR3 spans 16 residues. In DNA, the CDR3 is TGTGCCAGCTCACCCCGGACAGGGGAGGATGGCTATGGCTACACCTTC. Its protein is CASSPRTGEDGYGYTF.

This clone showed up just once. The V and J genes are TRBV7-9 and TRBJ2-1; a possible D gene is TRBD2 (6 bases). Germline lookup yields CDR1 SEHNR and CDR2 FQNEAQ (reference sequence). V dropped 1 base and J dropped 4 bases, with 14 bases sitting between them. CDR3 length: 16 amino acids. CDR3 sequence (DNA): TGTGCCAGCAGCTTAGGATCCGGGACTCAGTACAATGAGCAGTTCTTC. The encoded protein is CASSLGSGTQYNEQFF. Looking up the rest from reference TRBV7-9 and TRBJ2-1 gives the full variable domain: DTGVSQNPRHKITKRGQNVTFRCDPISEHNRLYWYRQTLGQGPEFLTYFQNEAQLEKSRLLSDRFSAERPKGSFSTLEIQRTEQGDSAMYLCASSLGSGTQYNEQFFGPGTRLTVL.

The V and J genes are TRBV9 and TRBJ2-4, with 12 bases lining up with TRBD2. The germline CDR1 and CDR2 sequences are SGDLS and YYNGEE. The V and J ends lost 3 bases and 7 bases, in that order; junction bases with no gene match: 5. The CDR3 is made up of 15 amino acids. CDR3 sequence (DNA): TGTGCCAGCAGCGCCGGACTAGCGGGGAGGAACATTCAGTACTTC. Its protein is CASSAGLAGRNIQYF.

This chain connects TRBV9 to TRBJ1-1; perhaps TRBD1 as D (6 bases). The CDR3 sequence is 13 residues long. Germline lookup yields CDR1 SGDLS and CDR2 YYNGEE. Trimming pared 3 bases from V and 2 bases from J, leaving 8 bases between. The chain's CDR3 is CASSAQGNTEAFF. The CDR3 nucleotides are TGTGCCAGCAGCGCACAGGGAAACACTGAAGCTTTCTTT.

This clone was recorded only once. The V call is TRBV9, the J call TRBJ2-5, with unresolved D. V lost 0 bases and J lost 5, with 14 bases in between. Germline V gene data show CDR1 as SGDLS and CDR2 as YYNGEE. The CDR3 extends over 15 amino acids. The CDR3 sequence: CASSVGVRTEETQYF. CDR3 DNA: TGTGCCAGCAGCGTAGGGGTTCGCACGGAGGAGACCCAGTACTTC.

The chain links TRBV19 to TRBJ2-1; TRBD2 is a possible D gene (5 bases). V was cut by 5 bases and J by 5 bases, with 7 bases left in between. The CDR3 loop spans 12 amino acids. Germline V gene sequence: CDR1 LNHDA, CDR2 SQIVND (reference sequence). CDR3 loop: CASSRGDNEQFF. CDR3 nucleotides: TGTGCCAGTAGTCGGGGAGACAATGAGCAGTTCTTC.

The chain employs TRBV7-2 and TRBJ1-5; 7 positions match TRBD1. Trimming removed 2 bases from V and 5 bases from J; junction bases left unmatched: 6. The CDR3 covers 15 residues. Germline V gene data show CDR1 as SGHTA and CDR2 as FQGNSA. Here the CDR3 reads CASSLKTGTDQPQHF. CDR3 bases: TGTGCCAGCAGCTTAAAGACAGGGACTGATCAGCCCCAGCATTTT.

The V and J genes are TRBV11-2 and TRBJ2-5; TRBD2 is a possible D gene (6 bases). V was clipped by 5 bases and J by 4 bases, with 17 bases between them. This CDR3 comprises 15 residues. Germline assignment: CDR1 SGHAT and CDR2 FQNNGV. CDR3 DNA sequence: TGTGCCAGCAGCACCAACGGCTTGGGGGGAGAGACCCAGTACTTC. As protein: CASSTNGLGGETQYF.